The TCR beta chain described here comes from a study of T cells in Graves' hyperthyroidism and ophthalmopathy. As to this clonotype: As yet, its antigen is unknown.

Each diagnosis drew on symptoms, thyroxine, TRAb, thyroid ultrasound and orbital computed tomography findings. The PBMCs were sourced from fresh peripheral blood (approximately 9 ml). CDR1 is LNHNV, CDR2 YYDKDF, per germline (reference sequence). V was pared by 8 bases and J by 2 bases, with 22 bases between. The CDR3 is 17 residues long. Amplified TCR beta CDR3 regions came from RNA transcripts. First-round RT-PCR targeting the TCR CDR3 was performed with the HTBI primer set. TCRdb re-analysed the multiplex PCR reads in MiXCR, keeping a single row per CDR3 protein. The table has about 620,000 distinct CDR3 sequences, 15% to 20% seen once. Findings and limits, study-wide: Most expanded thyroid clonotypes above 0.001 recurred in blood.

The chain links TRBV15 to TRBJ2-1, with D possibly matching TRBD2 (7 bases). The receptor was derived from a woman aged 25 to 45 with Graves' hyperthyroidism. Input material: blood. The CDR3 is CATFDLGGTLTYNEQFF. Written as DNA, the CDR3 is TGTGCCACCTTCGATTTGGGAGGGACACTAACCTACAATGAGCAGTTCTTC.